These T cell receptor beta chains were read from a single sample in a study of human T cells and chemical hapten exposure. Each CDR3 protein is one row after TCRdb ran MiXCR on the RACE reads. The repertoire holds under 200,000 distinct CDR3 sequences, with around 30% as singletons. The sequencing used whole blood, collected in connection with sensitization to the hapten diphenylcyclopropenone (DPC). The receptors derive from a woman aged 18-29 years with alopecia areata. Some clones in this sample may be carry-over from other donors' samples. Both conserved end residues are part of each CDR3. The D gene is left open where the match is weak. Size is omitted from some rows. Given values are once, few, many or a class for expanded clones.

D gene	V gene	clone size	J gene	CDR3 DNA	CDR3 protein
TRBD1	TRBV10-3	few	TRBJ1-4	TGTGCCATCAGTGCTGCAGGGGGCGACGAAAAACTGTTTTTT	CAISAAGGDEKLFF
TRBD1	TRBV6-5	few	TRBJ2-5	TGTGCCAGCAGTTACGGGACAGGGGGCGTTCAAGAGACCCAGTACTTC	CASSYGTGGVQETQYF
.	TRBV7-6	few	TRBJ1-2	TGTGCCAGCAGCCCGACAGATGGTTATGGCTACACCTTC	CASSPTDGYGYTF
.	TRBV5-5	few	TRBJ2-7	TGTGCCAGCGGGCGGGGTAAAAACAGACCAGACTACGAGCAGTACTTC	CASGRGKNRPDYEQYF
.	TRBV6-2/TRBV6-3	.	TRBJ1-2	TGTGCCAGCAGTTACTCCCCGGACTTTCTCGTTGGCTATGGCTACACCTTC	CASSYSPDFLVGYGYTF
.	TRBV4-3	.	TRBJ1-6	TGCGCCAGCAGCCAAGGTCCAGCAGAAGGTTCACCCCTCCACTTT	CASSQGPAEGSPLHF
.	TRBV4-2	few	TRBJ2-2	TGTGCCAGCAGCCACGGCCAGGGCACCGGGGAGCTGTTTTTT	CASSHGQGTGELFF
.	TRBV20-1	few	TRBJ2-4	TGCAGTGCTAGAGATGACGGGACCAGGGGTGACATTCAGTACTTC	CSARDDGTRGDIQYF
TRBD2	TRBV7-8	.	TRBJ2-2	TGTGCCAGCAGCTTATTAGTAATAGCGGGGGGGCGTGAGCTGTTTTTT	CASSLLVIAGGRELFF
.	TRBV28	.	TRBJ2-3	TGTGCCAGCCGTGAAAGACGGATAGGGACAGATACGCAGTATTTT	CASRERRIGTDTQYF
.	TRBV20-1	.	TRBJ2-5	TGCAGTGAAGGGGGGGCCAGGTTGGAGACCCAGTACTTC	CSEGGARLETQYF
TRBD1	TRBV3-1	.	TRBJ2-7	TGTGCCAGCAGCCAAGATCGGACAGGGCGCCCCTACGAGCAGTACTTC	CASSQDRTGRPYEQYF
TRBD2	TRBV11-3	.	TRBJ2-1	TGTGCCAGCAGTTTAGCGGGAGTGTTAGGGGAGCAGTTCTTC	CASSLAGVLGEQFF
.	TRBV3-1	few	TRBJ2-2	TGTGCCAGCAGCCAAGGGAGCTTCGCCACCGGGGAGCTGTTTTTT	CASSQGSFATGELFF
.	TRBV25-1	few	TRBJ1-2	TGTGCCAGCAGTGAATCTCAATTGGGCTACACCTTC	CASSESQLGYTF
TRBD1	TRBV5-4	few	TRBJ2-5	TGTGCCAGCAGCCCGCAGGGGGTTAAAGAGACCCAGTACTTC	CASSPQGVKETQYF
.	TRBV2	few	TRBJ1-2	TGTGCCAGCAGTGAAGGGCCCGATGGCTACACCTTC	CASSEGPDGYTF
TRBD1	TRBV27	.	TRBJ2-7	TGTGCCAGCAGTTTACGGGCCGGACAGGGGGCGCGTGAGCAGTACTTC	CASSLRAGQGAREQYF
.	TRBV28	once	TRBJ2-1	TGTGCCAGCAGTCCCCATGGGAGCTCCTACAATGAGCAGTTCTTC	CASSPHGSSYNEQFF
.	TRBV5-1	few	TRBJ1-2	TGCGCCAGCAGCTTAACGACTAACTATGGCTACACCTTC	CASSLTTNYGYTF
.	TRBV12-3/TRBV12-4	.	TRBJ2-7	TGTGCCAGCTCTCGGGGTTGGGACTACGAGCAGTACTTC	CASSRGWDYEQYF
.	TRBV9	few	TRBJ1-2	TGTGCCAGCAGCGTAGAGGGCAGCTATGGCTACACCTTC	CASSVEGSYGYTF
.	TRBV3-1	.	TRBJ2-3	TGTGCCAGCAGCCAAGGCGGCTGGACAGATACGCAGTATTTT	CASSQGGWTDTQYF
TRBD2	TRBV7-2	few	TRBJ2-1	TGTGCCAGCAGCTTAGTAAAGTCTAGCGGGGGCAATGAGCAGTTCTTC	CASSLVKSSGGNEQFF
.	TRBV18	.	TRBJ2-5	TGTGCCAGCTCACCCACAGGGAGGGGAGAGACCCAGTACTTC	CASSPTGRGETQYF
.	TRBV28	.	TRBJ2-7	TGTGCCAGCAGTTCCCCCAAGGAGCGACCACCTTACGAGCAGTACTTC	CASSSPKERPPYEQYF
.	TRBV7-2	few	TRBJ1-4	TGTGCCAGCAGCTACGGGCTGCGCGAAAAACTGTTTTTT	CASSYGLREKLFF
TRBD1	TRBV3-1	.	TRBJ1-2	TGTGCCAGCAGCCAGGGACAGGGCGAATCGGTTTATGGCTACACCTTC	CASSQGQGESVYGYTF
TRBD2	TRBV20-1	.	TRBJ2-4	TGCAGTGCTAGAGGTGGGCGGGGGATTGGAAAAAACATTCAGTACTTC	CSARGGRGIGKNIQYF
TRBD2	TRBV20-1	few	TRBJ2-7	TGCAGTGTGGTAACTAGCGGGAGGGCCGGGCAGTACTTC	CSVVTSGRAGQYF
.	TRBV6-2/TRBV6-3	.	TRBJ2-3	TGTGCCAGCAGTTACGCGACGGGGGCCTCCACAGATACGCAGTATTTT	CASSYATGASTDTQYF
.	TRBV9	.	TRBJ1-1	TGTGCCAGCAGCGTAGTGACTGAAGCTTTCTTT	CASSVVTEAFF
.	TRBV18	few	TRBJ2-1	TGTGCCAGCTCACCAGAGGGCAATGAGCAGTTCTTC	CASSPEGNEQFF
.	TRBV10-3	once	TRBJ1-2	TGTGCCATCAGTGAGTCAGGCAAATACTATGGCTACACCTTC	CAISESGKYYGYTF
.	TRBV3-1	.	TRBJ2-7	TGTGCCAGCAGCCTCTTCAGTCGCTACGAGCAGTACTTC	CASSLFSRYEQYF
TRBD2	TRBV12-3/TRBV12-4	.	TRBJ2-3	TGTGCCAGCAGATCTAGCGGGGACACAGATACGCAGTATTTT	CASRSSGDTDTQYF
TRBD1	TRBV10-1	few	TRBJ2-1	TGCGCCTGCCCGGGACAGGGGATCTATGAGCAGTTCTTC	CACPGQGIYEQFF
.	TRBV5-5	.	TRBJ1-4	TGTGCCAGCAGCGGAAGGGACGATGAAAAACTGTTTTTT	CASSGRDDEKLFF
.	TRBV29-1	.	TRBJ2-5	TGCAGCGTTGTCCGAACCGGGACGGTCGGGGAGACCCAGTACTTC	CSVVRTGTVGETQYF